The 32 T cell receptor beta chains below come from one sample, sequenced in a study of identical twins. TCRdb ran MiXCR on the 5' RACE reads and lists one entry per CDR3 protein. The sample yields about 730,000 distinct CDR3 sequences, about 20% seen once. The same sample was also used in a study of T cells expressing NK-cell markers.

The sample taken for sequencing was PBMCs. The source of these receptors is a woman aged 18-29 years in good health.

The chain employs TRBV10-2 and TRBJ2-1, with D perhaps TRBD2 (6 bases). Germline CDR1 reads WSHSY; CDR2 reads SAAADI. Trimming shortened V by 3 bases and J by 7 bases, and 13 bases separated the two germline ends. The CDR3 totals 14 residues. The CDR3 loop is CASSESGTENEQFF. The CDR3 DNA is TGCGCCAGCAGTGAATCCGGGACTGAGAATGAGCAGTTCTTC.

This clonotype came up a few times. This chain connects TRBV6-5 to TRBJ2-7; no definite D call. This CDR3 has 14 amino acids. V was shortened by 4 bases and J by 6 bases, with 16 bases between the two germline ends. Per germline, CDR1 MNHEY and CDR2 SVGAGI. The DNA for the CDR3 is TGTGCCAGCAGTTCGAACGACCGATGGGCCGAGCAGTACTTC. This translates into CASSSNDRWAEQYF.

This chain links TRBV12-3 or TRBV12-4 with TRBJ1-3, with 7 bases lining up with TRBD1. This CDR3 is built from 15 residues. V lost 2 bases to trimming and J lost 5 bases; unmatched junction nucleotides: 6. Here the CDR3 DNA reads TGTGCCAGCAGTTTAATGGGACAGCCGAGAAACACCATATATTTT. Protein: CASSLMGQPRNTIYF.

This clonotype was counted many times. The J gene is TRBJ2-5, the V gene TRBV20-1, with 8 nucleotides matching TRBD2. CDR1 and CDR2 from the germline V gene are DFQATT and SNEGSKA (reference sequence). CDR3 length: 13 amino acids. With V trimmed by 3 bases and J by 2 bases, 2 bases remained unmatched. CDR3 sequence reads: CSASGRGQETQYF. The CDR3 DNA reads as TGCAGTGCTAGCGGGAGGGGACAAGAGACCCAGTACTTC.

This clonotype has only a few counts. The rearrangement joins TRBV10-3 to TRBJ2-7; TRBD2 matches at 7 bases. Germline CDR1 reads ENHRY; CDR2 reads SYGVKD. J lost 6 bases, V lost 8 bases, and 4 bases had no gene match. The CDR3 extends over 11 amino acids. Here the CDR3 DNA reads TGTGCCATCCGCGGGGGACCCGAGCAGTACTTC. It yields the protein CAIRGGPEQYF.

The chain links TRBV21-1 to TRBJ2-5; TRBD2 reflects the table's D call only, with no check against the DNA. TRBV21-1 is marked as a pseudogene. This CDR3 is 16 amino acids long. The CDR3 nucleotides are TGTGCCAGCAGCAAACCCCAACCAGCGGGAGAGGAGACCCAGTACTTC. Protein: CASSKPQPAGEETQYF.

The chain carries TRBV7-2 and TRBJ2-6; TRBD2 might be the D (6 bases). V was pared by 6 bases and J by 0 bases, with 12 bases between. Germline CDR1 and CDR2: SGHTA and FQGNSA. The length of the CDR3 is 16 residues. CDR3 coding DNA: TGTGCCAGCAGGGAGGTAGCGGCCTCTGGGGCCAACGTCCTGACTTTC. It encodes CASREVAASGANVLTF.

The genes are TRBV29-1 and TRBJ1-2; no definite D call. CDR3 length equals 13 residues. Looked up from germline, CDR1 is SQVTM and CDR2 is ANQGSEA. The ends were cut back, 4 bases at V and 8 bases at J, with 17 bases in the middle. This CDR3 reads CSVVPFGVGGYTF. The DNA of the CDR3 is TGCAGCGTTGTCCCCTTCGGCGTTGGAGGCTACACCTTC.

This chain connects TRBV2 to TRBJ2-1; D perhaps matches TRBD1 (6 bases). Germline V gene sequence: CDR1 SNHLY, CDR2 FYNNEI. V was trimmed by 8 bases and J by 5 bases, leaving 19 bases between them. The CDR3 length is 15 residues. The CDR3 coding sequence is TGTGCCAGCTCCAGATTGGGGGCTGACGACAATGAGCAGTTCTTC. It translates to CASSRLGADDNEQFF. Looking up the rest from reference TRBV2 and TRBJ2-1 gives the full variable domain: EPEVTQTPSHQVTQMGQEVILRCVPISNHLYFYWYRQILGQKVEFLVSFYNNEISEKSEIFDDQFSVERPDGSNFTLKIRSTKLEDSAMYFCASSRLGADDNEQFFGPGTRLTVL.

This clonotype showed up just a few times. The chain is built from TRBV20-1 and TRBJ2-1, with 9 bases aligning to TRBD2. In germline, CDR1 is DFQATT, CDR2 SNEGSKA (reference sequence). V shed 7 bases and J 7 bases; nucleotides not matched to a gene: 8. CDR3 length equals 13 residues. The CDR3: CSVFVSGRNEQFF. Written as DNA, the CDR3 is TGCAGTGTGTTCGTAAGCGGGAGGAATGAGCAGTTCTTC.

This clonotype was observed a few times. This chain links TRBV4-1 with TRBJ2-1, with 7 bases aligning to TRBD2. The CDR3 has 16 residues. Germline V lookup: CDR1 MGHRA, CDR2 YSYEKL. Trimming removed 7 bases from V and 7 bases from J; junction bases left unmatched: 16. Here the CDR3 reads CASTPDPRGGDNEQFF. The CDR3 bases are TGCGCCAGCACCCCCGATCCGAGGGGAGGGGATAATGAGCAGTTCTTC.

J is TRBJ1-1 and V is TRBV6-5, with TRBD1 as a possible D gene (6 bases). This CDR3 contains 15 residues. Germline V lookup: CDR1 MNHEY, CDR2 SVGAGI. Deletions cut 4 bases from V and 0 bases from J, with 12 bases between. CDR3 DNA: TGTGCCAGCAGTTCCGGACAGTTGATGAACACTGAAGCTTTCTTT. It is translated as CASSSGQLMNTEAFF.

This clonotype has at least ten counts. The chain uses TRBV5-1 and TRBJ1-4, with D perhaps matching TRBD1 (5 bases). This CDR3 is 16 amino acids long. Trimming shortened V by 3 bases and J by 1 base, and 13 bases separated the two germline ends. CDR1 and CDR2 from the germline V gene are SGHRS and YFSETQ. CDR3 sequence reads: CASSSGPQGTNEKLFF. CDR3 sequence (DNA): TGCGCCAGCAGCTCTGGCCCTCAGGGAACTAATGAAAAACTGTTTTTT.

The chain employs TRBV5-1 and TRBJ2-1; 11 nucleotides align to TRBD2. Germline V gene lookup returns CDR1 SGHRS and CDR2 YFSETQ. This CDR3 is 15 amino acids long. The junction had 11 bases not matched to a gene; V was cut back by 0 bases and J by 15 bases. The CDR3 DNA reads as TGCGCCAGCAGCTTGGGGGAGACTAGCGGGAAGAGTGGGTTCTTC. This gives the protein CASSLGETSGKSGFF.

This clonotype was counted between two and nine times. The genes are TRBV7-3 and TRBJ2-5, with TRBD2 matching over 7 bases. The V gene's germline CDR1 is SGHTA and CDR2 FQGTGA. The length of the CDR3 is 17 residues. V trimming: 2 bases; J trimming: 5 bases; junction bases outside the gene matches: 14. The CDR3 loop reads CASSLGSGVWGRETQYF. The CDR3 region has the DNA TGTGCCAGCAGCTTAGGAAGCGGGGTGTGGGGTCGGGAGACCCAGTACTTC.

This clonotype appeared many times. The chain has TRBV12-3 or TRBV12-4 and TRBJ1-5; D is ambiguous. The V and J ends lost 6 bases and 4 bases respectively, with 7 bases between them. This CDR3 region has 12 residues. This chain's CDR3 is CASRQNNQPQHF. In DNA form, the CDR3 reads TGTGCCAGCAGGCAGAATAATCAGCCCCAGCATTTT.

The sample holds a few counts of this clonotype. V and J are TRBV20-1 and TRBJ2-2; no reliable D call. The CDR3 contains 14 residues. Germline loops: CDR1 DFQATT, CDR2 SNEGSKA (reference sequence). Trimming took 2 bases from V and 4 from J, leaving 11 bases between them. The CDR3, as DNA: TGCAGTGCTAGAACAAAGGGCAGCACCGGGGAGCTGTTTTTT. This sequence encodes CSARTKGSTGELFF.

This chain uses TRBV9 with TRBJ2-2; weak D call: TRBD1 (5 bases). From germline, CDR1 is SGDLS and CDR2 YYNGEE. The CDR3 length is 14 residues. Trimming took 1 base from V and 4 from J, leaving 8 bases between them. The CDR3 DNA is TGTGCCAGCAGCGTACACAGGAGCACCGGGGAGCTGTTTTTT. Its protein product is CASSVHRSTGELFF. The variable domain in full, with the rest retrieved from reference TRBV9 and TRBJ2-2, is DSGVTQTPKHLITATGQRVTLRCSPRSGDLSVYWYQQSLDQGLQFLIQYYNGEERAKGNILERFSAQQFPDLHSELNLSSLELGDSALYFCASSVHRSTGELFFGEGSRLTVL.

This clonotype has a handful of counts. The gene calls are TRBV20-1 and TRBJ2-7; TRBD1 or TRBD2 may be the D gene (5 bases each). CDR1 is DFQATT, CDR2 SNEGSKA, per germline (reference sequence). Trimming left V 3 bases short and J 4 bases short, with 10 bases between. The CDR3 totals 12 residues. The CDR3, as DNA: TGCAGTGCTAGGGGGGTTTCATACGAGCAGTACTTC. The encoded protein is CSARGVSYEQYF.

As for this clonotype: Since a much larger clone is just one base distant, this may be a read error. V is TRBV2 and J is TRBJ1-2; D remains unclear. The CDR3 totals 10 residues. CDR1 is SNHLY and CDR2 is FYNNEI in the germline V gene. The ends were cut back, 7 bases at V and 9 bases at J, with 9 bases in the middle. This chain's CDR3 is CASKNARYTF. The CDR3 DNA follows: TGTGCCAGCAAAAATGCCCGCTACACCTTC.

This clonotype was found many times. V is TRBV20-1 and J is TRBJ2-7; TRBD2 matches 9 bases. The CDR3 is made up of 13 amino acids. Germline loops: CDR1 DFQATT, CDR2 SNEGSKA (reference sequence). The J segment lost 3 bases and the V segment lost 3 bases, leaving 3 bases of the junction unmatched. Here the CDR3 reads CSARERGDYEQYF. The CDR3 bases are TGCAGTGCTAGGGAGCGGGGGGACTACGAGCAGTACTTC.

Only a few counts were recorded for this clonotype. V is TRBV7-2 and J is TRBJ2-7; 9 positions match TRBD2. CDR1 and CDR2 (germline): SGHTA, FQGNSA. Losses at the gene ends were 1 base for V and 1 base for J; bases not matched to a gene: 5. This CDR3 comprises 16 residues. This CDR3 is CASSLEGTSLSYEQYF. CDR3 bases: TGTGCCAGCAGCTTAGAAGGGACTAGCCTTTCCTACGAGCAGTACTTC.

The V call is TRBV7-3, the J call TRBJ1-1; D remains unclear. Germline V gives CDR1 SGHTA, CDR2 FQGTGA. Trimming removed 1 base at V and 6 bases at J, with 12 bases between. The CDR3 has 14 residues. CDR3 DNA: TGTGCCAGCAGCTTAAATTCGGTCACATCTGAAGCTTTCTTT. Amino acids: CASSLNSVTSEAFF.

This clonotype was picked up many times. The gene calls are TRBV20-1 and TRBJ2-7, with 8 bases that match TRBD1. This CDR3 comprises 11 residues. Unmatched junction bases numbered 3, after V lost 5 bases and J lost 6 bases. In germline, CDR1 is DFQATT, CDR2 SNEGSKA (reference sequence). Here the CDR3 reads CSAYDRGEQYF. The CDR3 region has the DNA TGCAGTGCTTATGACAGGGGCGAGCAGTACTTC.

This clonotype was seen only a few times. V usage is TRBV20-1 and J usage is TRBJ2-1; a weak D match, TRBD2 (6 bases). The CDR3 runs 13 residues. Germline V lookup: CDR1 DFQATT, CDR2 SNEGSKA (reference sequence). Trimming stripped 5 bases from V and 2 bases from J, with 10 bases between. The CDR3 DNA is TGCAGTGCTGGGAGGAGCACCTACAATGAGCAGTTCTTC. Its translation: CSAGRSTYNEQFF.

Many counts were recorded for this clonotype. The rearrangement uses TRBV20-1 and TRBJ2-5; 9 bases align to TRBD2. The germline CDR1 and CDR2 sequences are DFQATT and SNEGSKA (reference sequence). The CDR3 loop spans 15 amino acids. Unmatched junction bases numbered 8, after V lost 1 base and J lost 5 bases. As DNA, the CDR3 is TGCAGTGCTAGAGTACGCGCGGGGGGGCCGGAGACCCAGTACTTC. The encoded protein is CSARVRAGGPETQYF.

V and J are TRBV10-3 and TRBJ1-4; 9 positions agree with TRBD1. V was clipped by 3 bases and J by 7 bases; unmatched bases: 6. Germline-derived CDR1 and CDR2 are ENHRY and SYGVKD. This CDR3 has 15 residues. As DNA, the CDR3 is TGTGCCATCAGTGATGTGACAGGGGGTGGTGAAAAACTGTTTTTT. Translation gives CAISDVTGGGEKLFF.

In DNA, the CDR3 is TGTGCCAGCACCCATTCCGGGACTAGCGTAAATACGCAGTATTTT. It encodes CASTHSGTSVNTQYF. The J gene is TRBJ2-3, the V gene TRBV12-3 or TRBV12-4; 10 nucleotides match TRBD2. The CDR3 sequence is 15 residues long. Trimming removed 7 bases from V and 7 bases from J; junction bases left unmatched: 11.

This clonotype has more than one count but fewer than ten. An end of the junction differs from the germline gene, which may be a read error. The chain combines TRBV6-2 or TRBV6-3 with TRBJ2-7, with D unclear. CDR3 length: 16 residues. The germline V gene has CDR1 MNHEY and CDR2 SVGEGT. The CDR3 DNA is TGTGCCAGCAGTACTCTGGGCTCGCGCCCATCCTACGAGCAGCACTTC. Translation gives CASSTLGSRPSYEQHF.

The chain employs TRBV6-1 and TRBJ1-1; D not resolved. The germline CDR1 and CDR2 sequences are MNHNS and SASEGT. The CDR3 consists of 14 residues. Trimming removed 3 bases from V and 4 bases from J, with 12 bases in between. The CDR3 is CASSEIGQSTEAFF. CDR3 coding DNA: TGTGCCAGCAGTGAGATAGGGCAGAGCACTGAAGCTTTCTTT.

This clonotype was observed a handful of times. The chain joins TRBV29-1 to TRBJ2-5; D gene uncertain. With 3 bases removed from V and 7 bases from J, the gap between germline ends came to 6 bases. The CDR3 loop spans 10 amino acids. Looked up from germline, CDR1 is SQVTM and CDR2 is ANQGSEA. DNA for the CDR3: TGCAGCGTTGACCTAGGGACCCAGTACTTC. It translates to CSVDLGTQYF.

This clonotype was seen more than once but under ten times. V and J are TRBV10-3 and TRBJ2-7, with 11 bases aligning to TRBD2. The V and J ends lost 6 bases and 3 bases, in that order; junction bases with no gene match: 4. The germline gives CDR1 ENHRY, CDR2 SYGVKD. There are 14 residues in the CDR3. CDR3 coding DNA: TGTGCCATCAGGGTGACTAGCGGGATCTACGAGCAGTACTTC. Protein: CAIRVTSGIYEQYF.